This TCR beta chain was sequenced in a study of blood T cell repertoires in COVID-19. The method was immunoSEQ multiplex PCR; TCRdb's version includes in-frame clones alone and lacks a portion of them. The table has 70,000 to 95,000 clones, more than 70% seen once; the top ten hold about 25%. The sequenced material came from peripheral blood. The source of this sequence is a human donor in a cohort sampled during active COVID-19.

The CDR3 DNA reads as TGTGCCAGCTCACCACGCGAGGGGACAGGGGAGTGGAGGACCTACTATGGCTACACCTTC. It translates to CASSPREGTGEWRTYYGYTF. V gene TRBV18 combines with J gene TRBJ1-2; 10 nucleotides match TRBD1. The CDR3 loop spans 20 amino acids. Trimming removed 1 base from V and 3 bases from J; junction bases left unmatched: 17. CDR1 and CDR2 from the germline V gene are KGHSH and LQKENI. Supplemented by reference TRBV18 and TRBJ1-2, the full variable domain reads NAGVMQNPRHLVRRRGQEARLRCSPMKGHSHVYWYRQLPEEGLKFMVYLQKENIIDESGMPKERFSAEFPKEGPSILRIQQVVRGDSAAYFCASSPREGTGEWRTYYGYTFGSGTRLTVV.